Listed below are T cell receptor beta chains from one sample, sequenced in a study of response to subunit inactivated influenza vaccine. Each CDR3 protein gets one entry after TCRdb re-called the RT-PCR reads with MiXCR. The table includes under 800,000 distinct CDR3 sequences, approximately 15% detected once. Source: PBMCs from blood, taken less than 15 days before vaccination. The origin of the receptors is a man aged 45 to 65 who received an inactivated influenza vaccine. Both conserved end residues are part of each CDR3. The D gene is left open where the match is weak. The size entry is marked missing in some rows and otherwise reads once, few, many or a size class.

d_call: NA
clone_size: NA
j_call: TRBJ1-5
v_call: TRBV4-1
cdr3_aa: CASSQDDLSNQPQHF
cdr3_nt: TGCGCCAGCAGCCAAGACGACTTGTCCAATCAGCCCCAGCATTTT

d_call: TRBD1
clone_size: few
j_call: TRBJ2-7
v_call: TRBV20-1
cdr3_aa: CSAGGQPPYEQYF
cdr3_nt: TGCAGTGCTGGGGGACAGCCGCCCTACGAGCAGTACTTC

d_call: TRBD1
clone_size: NA
j_call: TRBJ2-4
v_call: TRBV2
cdr3_aa: CASSHRGIDKNIQYF
cdr3_nt: TGTGCCAGCAGCCACAGGGGGATAGACAAAAACATTCAGTACTTC

d_call: TRBD2
clone_size: NA
j_call: TRBJ2-2
v_call: TRBV3-1
cdr3_aa: CASSPAKGLAGQTGELFF
cdr3_nt: TGTGCCAGCAGTCCGGCGAAGGGACTAGCGGGACAAACCGGGGAGCTGTTTTTT

d_call: TRBD1
clone_size: few
j_call: TRBJ1-4
v_call: TRBV2
cdr3_aa: CASSEVRTGVEKLFF
cdr3_nt: TGTGCCAGCAGTGAAGTCCGGACAGGGGTAGAAAAACTGTTTTTT

d_call: NA
clone_size: few
j_call: TRBJ2-5
v_call: TRBV13
cdr3_aa: CASSRDPRETQYF
cdr3_nt: TGTGCCAGCAGCCGGGACCCTCGAGAGACCCAGTACTTC

d_call: NA
clone_size: many
j_call: TRBJ1-4
v_call: TRBV29-1
cdr3_aa: CSVGRIDEKLFF
cdr3_nt: TGCAGCGTTGGCCGGATTGATGAAAAACTGTTTTTT

d_call: NA
clone_size: few
j_call: TRBJ1-3
v_call: TRBV2
cdr3_aa: CASSESWPGAGLDSGNTIYF
cdr3_nt: TGTGCCAGCAGTGAAAGCTGGCCGGGGGCAGGGCTCGACTCTGGAAACACCATATATTTT

d_call: NA
clone_size: many
j_call: TRBJ2-7
v_call: TRBV9
cdr3_aa: CASSARDEGSHEQYF
cdr3_nt: TGTGCCAGCAGCGCTCGTGATGAGGGTAGCCACGAGCAGTACTTC

d_call: TRBD2
clone_size: few
j_call: TRBJ2-7
v_call: TRBV5-4
cdr3_aa: CASSRFRTSGTLGDEQYF
cdr3_nt: TGTGCCAGCAGCAGATTTAGGACTAGCGGCACCCTTGGGGACGAGCAGTACTTC

d_call: TRBD1
clone_size: many
j_call: TRBJ2-5
v_call: TRBV7-8
cdr3_aa: CASSLGTGYQETQYF
cdr3_nt: TGTGCCAGCAGCTTAGGGACAGGGTACCAAGAGACCCAGTACTTC

d_call: NA
clone_size: many
j_call: TRBJ2-1
v_call: TRBV2
cdr3_aa: CASSYSPVVGVYNEQFF
cdr3_nt: TGTGCCAGCAGTTACTCCCCGGTAGTAGGAGTCTACAATGAGCAGTTCTTC

d_call: NA
clone_size: few
j_call: TRBJ2-3
v_call: TRBV20-1
cdr3_aa: CSAGPYKTDTQYF
cdr3_nt: TGCAGTGCGGGTCCTTACAAGACAGATACGCAGTATTTT

d_call: NA
clone_size: NA
j_call: TRBJ1-6
v_call: TRBV19
cdr3_aa: CASSSQSPWAPLHF
cdr3_nt: TGTGCCAGTAGTTCCCAGAGCCCCTGGGCACCCCTCCACTTT

d_call: NA
clone_size: many
j_call: TRBJ2-4
v_call: TRBV12-3/TRBV12-4
cdr3_aa: CASSPASLAKNIQYF
cdr3_nt: TGTGCCAGCAGCCCTGCGTCACTAGCCAAAAACATTCAGTACTTC

d_call: TRBD1
clone_size: few
j_call: TRBJ2-5
v_call: TRBV15
cdr3_aa: CATSQNRGETQYF
cdr3_nt: TGTGCCACCAGCCAAAACAGGGGGGAGACCCAGTACTTC

d_call: NA
clone_size: NA
j_call: TRBJ2-7
v_call: TRBV5-1
cdr3_aa: CASSLTARDTYEQYF
cdr3_nt: TGCGCCAGCAGCTTAACCGCCCGGGACACTTACGAGCAGTACTTC

d_call: NA
clone_size: many
j_call: TRBJ1-5
v_call: TRBV27
cdr3_aa: CASSLGPQPQHF
cdr3_nt: TGTGCCAGCAGTTTGGGACCTCAGCCCCAGCATTTT

d_call: NA
clone_size: many
j_call: TRBJ2-7
v_call: TRBV20-1
cdr3_aa: CSATIAQGGNEQYF
cdr3_nt: TGCAGTGCTACGATCGCGCAAGGAGGGAACGAGCAGTACTTC

d_call: TRBD2
clone_size: NA
j_call: TRBJ2-2
v_call: TRBV15
cdr3_aa: CATSRDRSGGTNTGELFF
cdr3_nt: TGTGCCACCAGCAGAGATCGGAGCGGGGGGACGAACACCGGGGAGCTGTTTTTT

d_call: NA
clone_size: few
j_call: TRBJ2-3
v_call: TRBV12-3/TRBV12-4
cdr3_aa: CASSYLGGTDTQYF
cdr3_nt: TGTGCCAGCAGTTATCTGGGGGGCACAGATACGCAGTATTTT

d_call: TRBD2
clone_size: NA
j_call: TRBJ2-5
v_call: TRBV7-2
cdr3_aa: CASSSWTSSETQYF
cdr3_nt: TGTGCCAGCAGCTCTTGGACTAGTAGCGAGACCCAGTACTTC

d_call: NA
clone_size: few
j_call: TRBJ1-2
v_call: TRBV6-1
cdr3_aa: CASSHLEARVNYGYTF
cdr3_nt: TGTGCCAGCAGCCACCTTGAGGCTCGGGTTAACTATGGCTACACCTTC

d_call: NA
clone_size: many
j_call: TRBJ2-2
v_call: TRBV4-2
cdr3_aa: CASSQEGDTGELFF
cdr3_nt: TGTGCCAGCAGCCAAGAGGGAGACACCGGGGAGCTGTTTTTT

d_call: NA
clone_size: NA
j_call: TRBJ1-1
v_call: TRBV6-1
cdr3_aa: CASREPAGAEAFF
cdr3_nt: TGTGCCAGCAGGGAACCCGCCGGTGCTGAAGCTTTCTTT